The 22 T cell receptor beta chains given below trace back to one sample, sequenced in a study of T-cell reconstitution after alpha-beta-depleted transplantation in children. This sample's TCRbeta library carried unique molecular identifier barcodes. TCRdb re-derived calls from the PCR reads in MiXCR, one entry per CDR3 protein. In the table there are some 500,000 distinct CDR3 sequences, approximately 16% of which are singletons. The material was PBMCs from the stem cell graft donor, obtained from the stem cell graft. Receptors were obtained from a human donor who donated a stem cell graft to a child with acute lymphoblastic leukemia.

The chain employs TRBV9 and TRBJ2-2; D is unresolved. The CDR3 sequence is 16 residues long. Germline V lookup: CDR1 SGDLS, CDR2 YYNGEE. Between the trimmed V and J ends, which lost 0 bases and 1 base, there was a span of 10 bases. In DNA form, the CDR3 reads TGTGCCAGCAGCGTAGAAGAACCTCAGAACACCGGGGAGCTGTTTTTT. Amino acids: CASSVEEPQNTGELFF.

The rearrangement joins TRBV18 to TRBJ2-5; D unresolved. The CDR3 is made up of 15 amino acids. The germline V gene has CDR1 KGHSH and CDR2 LQKENI. V was trimmed by 1 base and J by 1 base, leaving 10 bases between them. This chain's CDR3 is CASSPRERAQETQYF. The DNA for the CDR3 is TGTGCCAGCTCACCACGAGAAAGGGCCCAAGAGACCCAGTACTTC.

Many counts were recorded for this clonotype. The rearrangement links TRBV9 to TRBJ2-3; D uncertain. Deletions cut 3 bases from V and 3 bases from J, with 2 bases between. The germline CDR1 and CDR2 sequences are SGDLS and YYNGEE. This CDR3 has 11 residues. This CDR3 is CASSATDTQYF. The DNA of the CDR3 is TGTGCCAGCAGCGCAACAGATACGCAGTATTTT.

Only a few counts were recorded for this clonotype. The CDR3 spells CASSFGTGTEYNEQFF. For the CDR3, the DNA is TGTGCCAGCAGTTTTGGAACCGGGACCGAGTACAATGAGCAGTTCTTC. The J gene is TRBJ2-1, the V gene TRBV27; possibly TRBD1 or TRBD2 for D (5 bases each). Germline V gives CDR1 MNHEY, CDR2 SMNVEV (reference sequence). The CDR3 runs to 16 residues. The V end was cut by 3 bases, the J end by 4 bases, with 16 bases between.

This clonotype was seen more than once but under ten times. The CDR3 bases are TGCGCCAGCAGCTTGTCGCTCGGTCAGCCCCAGCATTTT. It is translated as CASSLSLGQPQHF. The chain joins TRBV5-1 to TRBJ1-5, with D hard to call. The ends were cut back, 1 base at V and 6 bases at J, with 8 bases in the middle. The CDR3 covers 13 residues. Germline lookup yields CDR1 SGHRS and CDR2 YFSETQ.

The chain has TRBV12-3 or TRBV12-4 and TRBJ2-5, with D tentatively TRBD2 (5 bases). Between the trimmed V and J ends, which lost 5 bases and 1 base, there was a span of 17 bases. The CDR3 sequence is 16 residues long. The DNA for the CDR3 is TGTGCCAGCAGTCCCGGACTGGTGGTGCCCCAAGAGACCCAGTACTTC. Translation: CASSPGLVVPQETQYF.

The chain carries TRBV10-1 and TRBJ1-2; 12 positions agree with TRBD1. CDR3 length equals 16 residues. Germline V gene sequence: CDR1 WNHNN, CDR2 SYGVQD (reference sequence). V dropped 6 bases and J dropped 1; count of bases not matched to a gene: 6. CDR3 in DNA: TGCGCCAGCAGCGCCGGGACAGGGGGCCTTAACTATGGCTACACCTTC. Its protein product is CASSAGTGGLNYGYTF.

The chain links TRBV7-9 to TRBJ2-1, with TRBD2 as a possible D gene (5 bases). Trimming took off 8 bases at V and 0 bases at J, with 17 bases between the two ends. The length of the CDR3 is 16 residues. The germline V gene has CDR1 SEHNR and CDR2 FQNEAQ (reference sequence). The CDR3 region is CASFSTEDHSYNEQFF. The CDR3 region has the DNA TGTGCCAGCTTCTCGACGGAGGATCACTCCTACAATGAGCAGTTCTTC.

This clonotype has just a few counts. The V call is TRBV27, the J call TRBJ2-1, with TRBD1 matching over 7 bases. V shed 5 bases and J 7 bases; nucleotides not matched to a gene: 8. Germline CDR1 reads MNHEY; CDR2 reads SMNVEV (reference sequence). The CDR3 runs to 14 residues. The CDR3 bases are TGTGCCAGCAGTGCTCGCCTGACAGGGAATGAGCAGTTCTTC. It codes for CASSARLTGNEQFF.

V usage is TRBV27 and J usage is TRBJ2-5; D ambiguous. The V end lost 5 bases, the J end lost 5 bases, and 12 bases lay between the germline ends. The length of the CDR3 is 13 residues. CDR1 and CDR2 (germline): MNHEY, SMNVEV (reference sequence). The DNA of the CDR3 is TGTGCCAGCAGTGGCGTCCCGGCGGAGACCCAGTACTTC. Translation: CASSGVPAETQYF.

The chain carries TRBV9 and TRBJ2-2; possible D gene TRBD1, 6 bases. Germline loops: CDR1 SGDLS, CDR2 YYNGEE. The length of the CDR3 is 14 residues. V lost 2 bases to trimming and J lost 8 bases, with 13 bases between them. CDR3 in DNA: TGTGCCAGCAGCGTGTTGGGGGCGACGGGGGAGCTGTTTTTT. Protein: CASSVLGATGELFF.

This clonotype has only a few counts. The chain uses TRBV7-9 and TRBJ1-2; D unclear. V was cut by 5 bases and J by 6 bases, with 10 bases left in between. In germline, CDR1 is SEHNR, CDR2 FQNEAQ (reference sequence). CDR3 size: 12 residues. The CDR3 here is CASSPPRHGYTF. CDR3 bases: TGTGCCAGCAGCCCCCCTCGGCATGGCTACACCTTC.

V is TRBV5-1 and J is TRBJ1-2, with D tentatively TRBD1 (6 bases). This CDR3 has 16 residues. V was pared by 3 bases and J by 4 bases, with 19 bases between. Germline CDR1 and CDR2: SGHRS and YFSETQ. The CDR3, as DNA: TGCGCCAGCAGCTCCAGCCCTACAGGGCTCGGCTATGGCTACACCTTC. Translating it yields CASSSSPTGLGYGYTF.

This clonotype was detected ten times or more. The V call is TRBV29-1, the J call TRBJ1-1; maybe TRBD1 (5 bases). Germline-derived CDR1 and CDR2 are SQVTM and ANQGSEA. The CDR3 spans 12 residues. V gave up 4 bases and J gave up 4 bases, with 10 bases separating them. CDR3 amino acids: CSVVPGGTEAFF. CDR3 DNA sequence: TGCAGCGTTGTACCGGGGGGCACTGAAGCTTTCTTT.

The chain joins TRBV5-1 to TRBJ1-2; TRBD1 is a possible D gene (5 bases). With 3 bases removed from V and 7 bases from J, the gap between germline ends came to 13 bases. The germline V gene has CDR1 SGHRS and CDR2 YFSETQ. CDR3 size: 13 residues. CDR3: CASSSGTVAGYTF. The CDR3 nucleotides are TGCGCCAGCAGCTCCGGGACCGTTGCTGGCTACACCTTC.

There are a few counts of this clonotype. This chain links TRBV4-2 with TRBJ2-1, with D unclear. There are 16 residues in the CDR3. The germline CDR1 and CDR2 sequences are LGHNA and YNFKEQ. V dropped 0 bases and J dropped 2 bases, with 11 bases sitting between them. CDR3 sequence: CASSQDTALAYNEQFF. CDR3 DNA: TGTGCCAGCAGCCAAGATACGGCACTTGCCTACAATGAGCAGTTCTTC.

Only a few counts were recorded for this clonotype. The chain is built from TRBV5-4 and TRBJ2-3; D perhaps matches TRBD1 (5 bases). V lost 1 base and J lost 2, with 14 bases in between. The CDR3 runs to 16 residues. Germline V gene data show CDR1 as SGHNT and CDR2 as YYREEE (reference sequence). As DNA, the CDR3 is TGTGCCAGCAGCTTGTTCTCCAGGGCCCTCACAGATACGCAGTATTTT. Translating it yields CASSLFSRALTDTQYF.

The rearrangement joins TRBV5-1 to TRBJ2-1; TRBD1 matches at 7 bases. Germline-derived CDR1 and CDR2 are SGHRS and YFSETQ. The CDR3 length is 14 residues. The V and J ends lost 7 bases and 8 bases, in that order; junction bases with no gene match: 12. CDR3 amino acids: CASGLTGPVDEQFF. DNA of the CDR3: TGCGCCAGCGGCCTGACAGGGCCGGTGGATGAGCAGTTCTTC.

V is TRBV4-1 and J is TRBJ2-1; D may be TRBD2 (6 bases). V dropped 1 base and J dropped 3 bases, with 19 bases sitting between them. CDR3 length: 18 amino acids. Germline V CDR1 and CDR2: MGHRA, YSYEKL. The CDR3 DNA is TGCGCCAGCAGCCAAGTGGGGGGAGTGGCTCCAGGCTACAATGAGCAGTTCTTC. Its protein product is CASSQVGGVAPGYNEQFF.

Only a few counts were recorded for this clonotype. The rearrangement uses TRBV20-1 and TRBJ2-7, with D maybe TRBD1 (5 bases). The CDR3 loop spans 13 amino acids. The germline V and J ends were trimmed by 0 bases and 6 bases, with 12 bases remaining between them. Germline lookup yields CDR1 DFQATT and CDR2 SNEGSKA (reference sequence). The CDR3 region is CSARDRVIAEQYF. The DNA for the CDR3 is TGCAGTGCTAGAGACAGGGTAATTGCCGAGCAGTACTTC.

J is TRBJ2-7 and V is TRBV20-1, with TRBD2 matching over 8 bases. Germline V lookup: CDR1 DFQATT, CDR2 SNEGSKA (reference sequence). This CDR3 comprises 13 residues. The V and J ends lost 3 bases and 3 bases, in that order; junction bases with no gene match: 4. In DNA form, the CDR3 reads TGCAGTGCTAGGGGACTAGATTACTACGAGCAGTACTTC. Residues: CSARGLDYYEQYF.

This clonotype was seen a few times. This sequence joins TRBV20-1 and TRBJ2-1, with 9 bases aligning to TRBD2. The CDR3 consists of 17 residues. In germline, CDR1 is DFQATT, CDR2 SNEGSKA (reference sequence). The V segment lost 1 base and the J segment 3 bases; nucleotides outside the gene matches: 10. The CDR3 nucleotides read TGCAGTGCTAGAGCAACGAATACTAGCGGGCTCTACAATGAGCAGTTCTTC. As protein: CSARATNTSGLYNEQFF.